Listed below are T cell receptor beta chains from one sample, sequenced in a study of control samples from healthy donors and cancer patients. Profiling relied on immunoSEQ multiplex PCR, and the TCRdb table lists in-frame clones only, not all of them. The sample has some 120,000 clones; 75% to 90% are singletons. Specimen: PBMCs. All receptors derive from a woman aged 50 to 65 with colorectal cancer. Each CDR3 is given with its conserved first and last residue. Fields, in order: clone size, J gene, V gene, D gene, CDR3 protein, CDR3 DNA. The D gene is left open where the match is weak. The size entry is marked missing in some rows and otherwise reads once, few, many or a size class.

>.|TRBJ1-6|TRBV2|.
CASQVVYNSPLHF
TGTGCCAGCCAGGTCGTTTATAATTCACCCCTCCACTTT
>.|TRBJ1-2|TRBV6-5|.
CASMGTPEEDYTF
TGTGCCAGCATGGGGACACCGGAGGAGGACTACACCTTC
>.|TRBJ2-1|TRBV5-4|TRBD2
CASSLPSGLAGGGEQFF
TGTGCCAGCAGCTTGCCCTCCGGACTAGCGGGGGGAGGTGAGCAGTTCTTC
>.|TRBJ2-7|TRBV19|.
CASSIQAFSYEQYF
TGTGCCAGTAGTATACAGGCATTTTCCTACGAGCAGTACTTC
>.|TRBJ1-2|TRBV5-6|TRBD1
CASSLLGQGAIYGYTF
TGTGCCAGCAGCTTGCTGGGACAGGGGGCAATCTATGGCTACACCTTC
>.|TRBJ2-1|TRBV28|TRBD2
CASRSLASGEQFF
TGTGCCAGCAGATCACTAGCGAGCGGTGAGCAGTTCTTC
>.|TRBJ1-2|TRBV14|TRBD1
CASSQPGQEYGYTF
TGTGCCAGCAGCCAACCGGGACAGGAATATGGCTACACCTTC
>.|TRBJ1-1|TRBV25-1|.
CASSDWTEAFF
TGTGCCAGCAGTGATTGGACTGAAGCTTTCTTT
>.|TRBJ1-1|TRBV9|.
CASSAGRALDTEAFF
TGTGCCAGCAGCGCAGGCAGGGCCCTAGACACTGAAGCTTTCTTT
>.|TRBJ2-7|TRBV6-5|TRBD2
CASSIAGDSSGEQYF
TGTGCCAGCAGTATAGCGGGAGACTCTTCGGGCGAGCAGTACTTC
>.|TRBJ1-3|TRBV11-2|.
CASSTPRWGNTIYF
TGTGCCAGCAGCACCCCCCGATGGGGAAACACCATATATTTT
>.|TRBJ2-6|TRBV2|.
CASSDGGSGANVLTF
TGTGCCAGCAGTGATGGCGGTTCTGGGGCCAACGTCCTGACTTTC
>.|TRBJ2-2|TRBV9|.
CASQGLGPNTGELFF
TGTGCCAGCCAGGGTCTGGGACCTAACACCGGGGAGCTGTTTTTT
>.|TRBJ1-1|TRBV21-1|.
CASSKQGGTEAFF
TGTGCCAGCAGCAAACAGGGGGGCACTGAAGCTTTCTTT
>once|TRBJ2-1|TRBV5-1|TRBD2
CASSLVRPGLASEQFF
TGCGCCAGCAGCTTGGTGAGACCGGGACTAGCTAGTGAGCAGTTCTTC
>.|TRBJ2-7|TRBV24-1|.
CATSDPGEGEEQYF
TGTGCCACCAGTGACCCGGGAGAGGGGGAAGAGCAGTACTTC
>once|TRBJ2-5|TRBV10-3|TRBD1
CAIRKDRGFETQYF
TGTGCCATCAGAAAGGACAGGGGGTTTGAGACCCAGTACTTC
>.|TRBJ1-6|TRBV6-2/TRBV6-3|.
CASSYGPYNSPLHF
TGTGCCAGCAGTTACGGACCCTATAATTCACCCCTCCACTTT
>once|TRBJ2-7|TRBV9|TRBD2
CASSVSREGYEQYF
TGTGCCAGCAGCGTATCCAGGGAGGGGTACGAGCAGTACTTC
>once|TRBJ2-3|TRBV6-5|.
CASSWLATDTQYF
TGTGCCAGCAGTTGGCTAGCAACAGATACGCAGTATTTT
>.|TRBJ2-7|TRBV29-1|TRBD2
CRGGRGGGEQYF
TGCCGCGGGGGGCGGGGGGGCGGAGAGCAGTACTTC
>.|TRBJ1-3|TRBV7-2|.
CASSLVSGSGNTIYF
TGTGCCAGCAGCTTAGTGTCCGGGTCTGGAAACACCATATATTTT
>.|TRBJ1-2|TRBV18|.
CASSPTERFLDYGYTF
TGTGCCAGCTCACCCACCGAGAGGTTCCTGGACTATGGCTACACCTTC
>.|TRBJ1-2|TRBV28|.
CASSSGTLIYGYTF
TGTGCCAGCAGTTCCGGGACACTTATTTATGGCTACACCTTC
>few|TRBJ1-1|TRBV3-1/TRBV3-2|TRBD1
CASRETGSYTEAFF
TGTGCCAGCAGAGAGACAGGGAGTTACACTGAAGCTTTCTTT
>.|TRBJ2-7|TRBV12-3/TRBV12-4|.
CASNYRPGHEQYF
TGTGCCAGCAACTATCGGCCGGGCCACGAGCAGTACTTC
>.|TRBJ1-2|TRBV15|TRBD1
CATSRDRVPNGYTF
TGTGCCACCAGCAGGGACAGGGTACCGAATGGCTACACCTTC
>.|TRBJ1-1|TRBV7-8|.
CASSPRTLKIEAFF
TGTGCCAGCAGCCCACGGACACTTAAAATTGAAGCTTTCTTT
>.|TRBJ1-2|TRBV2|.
CASSMMGYGYTF
TGTGCCAGCAGTATGATGGGATATGGCTACACCTTC
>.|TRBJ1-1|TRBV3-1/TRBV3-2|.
CASSATVNTEAFF
TGTGCCAGCAGCGCCACTGTGAACACTGAAGCTTTCTTT
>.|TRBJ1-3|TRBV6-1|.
CASSEGPGNTIYF
TGTGCCAGCAGTGAGGGCCCTGGAAACACCATATATTTT
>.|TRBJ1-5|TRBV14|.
CASSQGRQPQHF
TGTGCCAGCAGCCAAGGTCGCCAGCCCCAGCATTTT
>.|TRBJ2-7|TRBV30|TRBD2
CAWARGGSSYEQYF
TGTGCCTGGGCCCGCGGGGGGAGCTCCTACGAGCAGTACTTC
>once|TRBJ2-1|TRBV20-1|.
CSANDVSSYNEQFF
TGCAGTGCTAATGACGTTAGCTCCTACAATGAGCAGTTCTTC
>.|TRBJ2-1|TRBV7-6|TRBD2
CASSLVGGARNEQFF
TGTGCCAGCAGCTTAGTCGGGGGGGCTCGCAATGAGCAGTTCTTC
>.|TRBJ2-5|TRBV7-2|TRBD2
CASSLVSGGGGETQYF
TGTGCCAGCAGCTTAGTGAGTGGCGGGGGGGGAGAGACCCAGTACTTC
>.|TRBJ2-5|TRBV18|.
CASSSHDQETQYF
TGTGCCAGCTCATCACACGACCAAGAGACCCAGTACTTC
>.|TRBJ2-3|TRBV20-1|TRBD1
CSASTQGEWDTQYF
TGCAGTGCTAGTACCCAGGGGGAGTGGGATACGCAGTATTTT
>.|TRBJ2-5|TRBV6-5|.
CASSYVGSETQYF
TGTGCCAGCAGTTATGTCGGTTCAGAGACCCAGTACTTC
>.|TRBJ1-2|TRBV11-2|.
CASSPVRGYGYTF
TGTGCCAGCAGCCCCGTGCGGGGATATGGCTACACCTTC
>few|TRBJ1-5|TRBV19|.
CASNIIRTSNQPQHF
TGTGCCAGTAACATCATTCGCACGTCGAATCAGCCCCAGCATTTT
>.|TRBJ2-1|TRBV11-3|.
CASSRSQSSYNEQFF
TGTGCCAGCAGCCGTAGTCAGAGCTCCTACAATGAGCAGTTCTTC
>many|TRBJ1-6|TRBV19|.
CASTLSVSYNSPLHF
TGTGCCAGTACCCTTTCAGTCTCCTATAATTCACCCCTCCACTTT
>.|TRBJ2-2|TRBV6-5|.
CASSYSPLTGELFF
TGTGCCAGCAGTTACTCCCCCCTCACCGGGGAGCTGTTTTTT
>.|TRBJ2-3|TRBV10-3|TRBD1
CAIGGTGDTDTQYF
TGTGCCATCGGGGGGACAGGCGACACAGATACGCAGTATTTT
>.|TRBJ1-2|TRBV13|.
CASSLEGDYGYTF
TGTGCCAGCAGCTTGGAGGGGGACTATGGCTACACCTTC
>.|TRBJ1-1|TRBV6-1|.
CAGSEQRNTEAFF
TGTGCCGGCAGTGAACAGAGGAACACTGAAGCTTTCTTT
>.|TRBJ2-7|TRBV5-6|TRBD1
CASSFYYDRGSYEQYF
TGTGCCAGCAGCTTTTACTACGACAGGGGCTCCTACGAGCAGTACTTC
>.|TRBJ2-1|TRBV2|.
CASSGTSANEQFF
TGTGCCAGCAGCGGGACTTCCGCCAATGAGCAGTTCTTC
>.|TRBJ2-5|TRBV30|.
CAWSVVGKETQYF
TGTGCCTGGAGTGTAGTGGGGAAAGAGACCCAGTACTTC